This T cell receptor beta chain emerged from a study of blood T cell repertoires in COVID-19. About the research overall: COVID-19 samples from acute and convalescent phases originated in the United States, Italy and Spain. Nucleic acid was either cDNA or gDNA, and it came from T cells, B-cell-depleted T cells, or PBMCs.

Seattle patients were enrolled while actively infected and followed longitudinally. In the original processing: Estimated nucleated cell counts came from reference gene primer amplification. Generated by immunoSEQ multiplex PCR, the TCRdb table keeps only in-frame clones and is missing some. V and J calls and clone size are copied from that table; D and trimming were computed from the DNA. The table lists about 160,000 clones, around 85% of them singletons. Trimming cost V 3 bases and J 7 bases; bases outside gene matches: 9. The CDR3 spans 17 residues. Per the germline V gene, CDR1 is MGHRA and CDR2 is YSYEKL.

This receptor was taken from a man older than 75 with COVID-19, enrolled during active disease. The V gene is TRBV4-1, the J gene TRBJ1-6, with 10 bases lining up with TRBD1. The sample comprised peripheral blood. The DNA of the CDR3 is TGCGCCAGCAGCCATCCTTTTGGACAGGGGGAGAATTCACCCCTCCACTTT. Residues: CASSHPFGQGENSPLHF.